The clone carrying this T cell receptor beta chain occurred many times. The antigen is not known. The CDR3 is made up of 14 amino acids. The V end was cut by 10 bases, the J end by 4 bases, with 16 bases between. Germline V CDR1 and CDR2: MDHEN, SYDVKM. The source of the sample is a study of T cells after yellow fever vaccination. Study-wide background: Preparing low-cell-number fractions relied on SMART-Seq v4 Ultra Low Input. Study outcomes and limitations: Among all clonotypes, a small share was observed in both CD4 and CD8 compartments. Contaminants from the bulk population, in the form of abundant clonotypes, could be found in FACS-sorted repertoires.

UMIs were added to TCR cDNA along with a universal primer site when it was made by 5'RACE template switching. In TCRdb, the 5' RACE reads were re-called with MiXCR into one record per CDR3 protein. Here the sample spans a few hundred thousand distinct CDR3 sequences, approximately 7% being singletons. This specimen consisted of PBMCs, obtained 45 days after the first yellow fever vaccination. The clonotype was recovered from a man aged 18 to 29 who received the YFV17D yellow fever vaccine. The chain combines TRBV28 with TRBJ2-2, with D perhaps matching TRBD2 (6 bases). The CDR3 is CATVRRGPTGELFF. CDR3 nucleotide sequence: TGTGCCACTGTCCGGCGGGGACCCACCGGGGAGCTGTTTTTT. Filled out from reference TRBV28 and TRBJ2-2, the complete variable domain reads DVKVTQSSRYLVKRTGEKVFLECVQDMDHENMFWYRQDPGLGLRLIYFSYDVKMKEKGDIPEGYSVSREKKERFSLILESASTNQTSMYLCATVRRGPTGELFFGEGSRLTVL.